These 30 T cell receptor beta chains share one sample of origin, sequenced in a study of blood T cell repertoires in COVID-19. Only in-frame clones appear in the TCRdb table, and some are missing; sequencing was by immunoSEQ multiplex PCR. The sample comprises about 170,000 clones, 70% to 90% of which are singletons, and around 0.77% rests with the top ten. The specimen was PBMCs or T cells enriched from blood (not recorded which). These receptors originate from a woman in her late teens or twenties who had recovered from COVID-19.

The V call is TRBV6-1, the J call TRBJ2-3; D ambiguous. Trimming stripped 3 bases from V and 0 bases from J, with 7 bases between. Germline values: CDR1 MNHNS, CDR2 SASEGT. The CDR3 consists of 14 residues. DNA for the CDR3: TGTGCCAGCAGTGATAGCTGGAGCACAGATACGCAGTATTTT. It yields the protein CASSDSWSTDTQYF.

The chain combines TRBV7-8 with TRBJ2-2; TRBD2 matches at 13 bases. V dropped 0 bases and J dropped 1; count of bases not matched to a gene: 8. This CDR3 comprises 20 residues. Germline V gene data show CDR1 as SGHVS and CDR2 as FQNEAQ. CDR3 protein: CASSLARLLAGGRNTGELFF. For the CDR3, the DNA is TGTGCCAGCAGCTTAGCGCGTCTACTAGCGGGAGGGCGGAACACCGGGGAGCTGTTTTTT.

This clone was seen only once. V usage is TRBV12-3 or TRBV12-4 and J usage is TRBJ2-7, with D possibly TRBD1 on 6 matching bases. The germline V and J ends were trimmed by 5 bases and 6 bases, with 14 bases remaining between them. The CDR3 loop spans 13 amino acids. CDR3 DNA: TGTGCCAGCAGTCCTAACAGGGTCCGCGAGCAGTACTTC. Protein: CASSPNRVREQYF.

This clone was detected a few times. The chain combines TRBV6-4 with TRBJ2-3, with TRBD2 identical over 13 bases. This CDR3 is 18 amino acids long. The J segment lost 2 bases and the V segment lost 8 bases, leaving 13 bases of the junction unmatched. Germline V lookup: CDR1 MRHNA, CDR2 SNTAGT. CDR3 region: CASRTTGTSGTLTDTQYF. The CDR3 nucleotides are TGTGCCAGCCGCACAACCGGGACTAGCGGGACCCTCACAGATACGCAGTATTTT.

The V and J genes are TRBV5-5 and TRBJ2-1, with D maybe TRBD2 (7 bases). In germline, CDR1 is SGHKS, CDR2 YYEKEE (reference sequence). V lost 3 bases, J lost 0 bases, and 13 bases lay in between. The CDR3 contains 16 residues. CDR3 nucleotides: TGTGCCAGCAGCTCTTTTGCGGGGGCCTCCTACAATGAGCAGTTCTTC. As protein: CASSSFAGASYNEQFF.

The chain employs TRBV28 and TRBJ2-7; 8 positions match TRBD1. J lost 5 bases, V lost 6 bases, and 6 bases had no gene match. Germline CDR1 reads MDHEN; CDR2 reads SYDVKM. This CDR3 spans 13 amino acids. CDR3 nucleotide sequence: TGTGCCAGCAGGCCGACAGGGGTCCACGAGCAGTACTTC. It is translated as CASRPTGVHEQYF.

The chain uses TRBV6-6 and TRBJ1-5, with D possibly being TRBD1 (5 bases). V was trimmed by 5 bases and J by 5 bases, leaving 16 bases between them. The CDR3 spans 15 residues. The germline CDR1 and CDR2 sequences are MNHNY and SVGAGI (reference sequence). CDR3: CASSPIEVGHQPQHF. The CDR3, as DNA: TGTGCCAGCAGTCCAATAGAGGTGGGGCATCAGCCCCAGCATTTT.

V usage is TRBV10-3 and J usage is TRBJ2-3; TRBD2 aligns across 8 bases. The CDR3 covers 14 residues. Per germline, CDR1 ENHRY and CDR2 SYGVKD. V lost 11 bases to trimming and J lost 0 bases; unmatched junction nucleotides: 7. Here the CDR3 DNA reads TGTGCCGCGGCTAGCGGGTCTAGCACAGATACGCAGTATTTT. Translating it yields CAAASGSSTDTQYF.

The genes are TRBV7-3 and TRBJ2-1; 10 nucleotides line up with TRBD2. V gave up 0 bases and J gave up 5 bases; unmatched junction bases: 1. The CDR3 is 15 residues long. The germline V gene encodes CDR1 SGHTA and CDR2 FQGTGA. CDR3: CASSLTAGGNNEQFF. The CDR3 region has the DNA TGTGCCAGCAGCTTAACAGCGGGAGGGAACAATGAGCAGTTCTTC.

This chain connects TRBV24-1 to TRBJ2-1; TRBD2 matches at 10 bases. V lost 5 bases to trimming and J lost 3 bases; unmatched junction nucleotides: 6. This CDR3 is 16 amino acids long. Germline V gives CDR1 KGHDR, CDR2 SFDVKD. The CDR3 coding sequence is TGTGCCACCAGTGCTAGCGGGAGCGGTATCTACAATGAGCAGTTCTTC. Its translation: CATSASGSGIYNEQFF.

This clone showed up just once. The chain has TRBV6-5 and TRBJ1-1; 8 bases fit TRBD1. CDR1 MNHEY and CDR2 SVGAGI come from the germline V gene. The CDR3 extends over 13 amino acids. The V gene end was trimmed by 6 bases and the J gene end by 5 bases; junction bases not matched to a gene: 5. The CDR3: CASRRQGKTEAFF. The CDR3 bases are TGTGCCAGCAGAAGACAGGGGAAGACTGAAGCTTTCTTT.

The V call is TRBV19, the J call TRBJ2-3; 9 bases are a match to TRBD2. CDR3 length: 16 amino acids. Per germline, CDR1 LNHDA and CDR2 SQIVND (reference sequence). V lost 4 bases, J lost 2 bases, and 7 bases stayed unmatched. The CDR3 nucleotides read TGTGCCAGTAGTACGATCCTAGCGGGACCCACAGATACGCAGTATTTT. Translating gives CASSTILAGPTDTQYF.

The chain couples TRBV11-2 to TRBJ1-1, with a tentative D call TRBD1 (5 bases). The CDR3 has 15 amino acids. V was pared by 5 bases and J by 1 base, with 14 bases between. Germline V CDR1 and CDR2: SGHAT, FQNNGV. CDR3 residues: CASSPRDQGNTEAFF. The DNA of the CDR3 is TGTGCCAGCAGCCCCCGAGACCAGGGGAACACTGAAGCTTTCTTT.

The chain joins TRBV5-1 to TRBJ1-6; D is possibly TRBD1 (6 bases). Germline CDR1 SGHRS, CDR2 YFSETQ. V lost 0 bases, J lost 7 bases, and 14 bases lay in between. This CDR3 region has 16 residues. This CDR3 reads CASSLDPRGRNSPLHF. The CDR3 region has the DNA TGCGCCAGCAGCTTGGACCCCAGGGGAAGGAATTCACCCCTCCACTTT.

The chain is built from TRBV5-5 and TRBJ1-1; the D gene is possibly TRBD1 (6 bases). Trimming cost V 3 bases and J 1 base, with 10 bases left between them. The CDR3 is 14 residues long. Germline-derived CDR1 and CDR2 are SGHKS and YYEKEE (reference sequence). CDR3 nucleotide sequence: TGTGCCAGCAGCTCGGACAGAGGGAACACTGAAGCTTTCTTT. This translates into CASSSDRGNTEAFF.

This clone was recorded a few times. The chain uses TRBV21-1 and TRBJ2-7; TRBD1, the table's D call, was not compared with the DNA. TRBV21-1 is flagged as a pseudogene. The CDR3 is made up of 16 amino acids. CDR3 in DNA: TGTGCCAGCAGCGCCCGACAGGGGGCCCTTTCGGAGGAGCAGTACTTC. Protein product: CASSARQGALSEEQYF.

In nucleotides, the CDR3 is TGTGCCATCAGTGAGTCCGGGACAGGCTTCGGGGAGCTGTTTTTT. As protein: CAISESGTGFGELFF. The chain recombines TRBV10-3 with TRBJ2-2; 8 bases match TRBD1. The junction had 4 bases not matched to a gene; V was cut back by 0 bases and J by 7 bases. Germline loops: CDR1 ENHRY, CDR2 SYGVKD. This CDR3 spans 15 amino acids.

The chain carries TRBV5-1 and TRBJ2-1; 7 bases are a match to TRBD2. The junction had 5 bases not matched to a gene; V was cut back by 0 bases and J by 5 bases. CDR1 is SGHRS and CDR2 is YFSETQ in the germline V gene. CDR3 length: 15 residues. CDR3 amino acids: CASSLATTSHNEQFF. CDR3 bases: TGCGCCAGCAGCTTGGCAACGACTAGCCACAATGAGCAGTTCTTC.

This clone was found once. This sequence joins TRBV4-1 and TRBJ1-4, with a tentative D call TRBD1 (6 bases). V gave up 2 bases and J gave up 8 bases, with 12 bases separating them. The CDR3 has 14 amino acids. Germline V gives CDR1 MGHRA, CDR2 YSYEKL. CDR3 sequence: CASSQQGSSEKLFF. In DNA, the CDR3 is TGCGCCAGCAGCCAACAGGGGAGCAGCGAAAAACTGTTTTTT.

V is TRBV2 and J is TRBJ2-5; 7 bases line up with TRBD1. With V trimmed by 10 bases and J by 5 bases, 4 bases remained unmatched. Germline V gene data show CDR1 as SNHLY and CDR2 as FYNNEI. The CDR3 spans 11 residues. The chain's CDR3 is CANTGVETQYF. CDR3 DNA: TGTGCCAACACAGGGGTGGAGACCCAGTACTTC. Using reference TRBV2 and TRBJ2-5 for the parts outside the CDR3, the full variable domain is EPEVTQTPSHQVTQMGQEVILRCVPISNHLYFYWYRQILGQKVEFLVSFYNNEISEKSEIFDDQFSVERPDGSNFTLKIRSTKLEDSAMYFCANTGVETQYFGPGTRLLVL.

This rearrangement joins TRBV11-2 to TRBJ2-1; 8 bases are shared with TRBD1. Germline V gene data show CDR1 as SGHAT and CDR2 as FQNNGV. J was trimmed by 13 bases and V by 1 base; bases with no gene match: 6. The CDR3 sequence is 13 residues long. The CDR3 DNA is TGTGCCAGCAGCTTAGGGACAGGGACCCTCCAGTTCTTC. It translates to CASSLGTGTLQFF.

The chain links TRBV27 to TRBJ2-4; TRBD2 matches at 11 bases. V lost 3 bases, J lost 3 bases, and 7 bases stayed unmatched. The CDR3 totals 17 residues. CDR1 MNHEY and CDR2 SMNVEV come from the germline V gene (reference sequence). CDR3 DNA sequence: TGTGCCAGCAGTTTCGGTGGACTAGCGGGCGGCAAAAACATTCAGTACTTC. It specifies CASSFGGLAGGKNIQYF.

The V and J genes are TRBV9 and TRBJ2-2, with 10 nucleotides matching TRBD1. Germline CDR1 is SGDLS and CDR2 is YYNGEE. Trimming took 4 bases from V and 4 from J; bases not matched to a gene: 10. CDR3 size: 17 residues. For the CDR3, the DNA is TGTGCCAGCAGCCCCGGATCGGGACAGGGGACCACCGGGGAGCTGTTTTTT. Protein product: CASSPGSGQGTTGELFF.

The CDR3 DNA reads TGTGCCAGTAAAAGCCGAGGACAGGGGGACTCCTACGAGCAGTACTTC. Translation gives CASKSRGQGDSYEQYF. The chain joins TRBV19 to TRBJ2-7; 10 bases are shared with TRBD1. The J segment lost 0 bases and the V segment lost 7 bases, leaving 9 bases of the junction unmatched. In germline, CDR1 is LNHDA, CDR2 SQIVND (reference sequence). The CDR3 totals 16 residues.

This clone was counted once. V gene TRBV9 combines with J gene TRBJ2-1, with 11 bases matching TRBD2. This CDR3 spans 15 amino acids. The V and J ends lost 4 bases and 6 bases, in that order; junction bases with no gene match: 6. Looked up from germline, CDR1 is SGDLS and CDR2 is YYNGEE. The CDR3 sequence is CASSPYSGRANEQFF. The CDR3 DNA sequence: TGTGCCAGCAGCCCCTATAGCGGGAGGGCCAATGAGCAGTTCTTC.

The CDR3 DNA follows: TGTGCCAGCAGTGGGCGGACAGATGAAAAACTGTTTTTT. Translating gives CASSGRTDEKLFF. The chain is built from TRBV27 and TRBJ1-4; D might be TRBD1 (6 bases). V lost 5 bases to trimming and J lost 6 bases, with 10 bases between them. Germline V CDR1 and CDR2: MNHEY, SMNVEV (reference sequence). The CDR3 consists of 13 residues.

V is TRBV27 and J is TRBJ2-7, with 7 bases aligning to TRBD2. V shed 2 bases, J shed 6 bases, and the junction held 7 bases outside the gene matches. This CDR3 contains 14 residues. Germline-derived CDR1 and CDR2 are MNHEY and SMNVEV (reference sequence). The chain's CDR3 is CASSLGGGSPEQYF. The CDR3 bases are TGTGCCAGCAGTTTAGGGGGGGGATCTCCCGAGCAGTACTTC.

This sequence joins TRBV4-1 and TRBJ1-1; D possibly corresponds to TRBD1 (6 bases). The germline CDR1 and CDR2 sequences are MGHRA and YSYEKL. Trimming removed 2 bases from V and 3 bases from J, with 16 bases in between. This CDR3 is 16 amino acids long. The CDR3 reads CASSQRQVSTDTEAFF. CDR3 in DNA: TGCGCCAGCAGCCAACGACAGGTTAGTACCGACACTGAAGCTTTCTTT.

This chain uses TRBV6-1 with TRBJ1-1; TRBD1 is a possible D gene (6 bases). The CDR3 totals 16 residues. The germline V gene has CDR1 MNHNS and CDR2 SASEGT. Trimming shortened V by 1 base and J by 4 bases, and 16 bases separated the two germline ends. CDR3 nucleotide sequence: TGTGCCAGCAGTGAAGGGGTCAGGGGAACGGGCACTGAAGCTTTCTTT. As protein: CASSEGVRGTGTEAFF.

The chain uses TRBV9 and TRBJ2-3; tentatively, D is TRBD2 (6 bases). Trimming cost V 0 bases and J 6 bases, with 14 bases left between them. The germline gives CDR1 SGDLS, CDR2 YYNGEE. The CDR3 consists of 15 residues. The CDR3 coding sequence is TGTGCCAGCAGCGTAGGCGGGACGCCTAGGGATACGCAGTATTTT. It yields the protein CASSVGGTPRDTQYF.